These T cell receptor beta chains were read from a single sample in a study of CD8 T cells in Susac syndrome. TCRdb reprocessed the immunoSEQ multiplex PCR reads via MiXCR and lists one record per CDR3 protein. The table has fewer than 150,000 distinct CDR3 sequences, approximately 93% seen once. The material sequenced was CD4+ T cells from PBMCs. Receptors originate from a human donor with multiple sclerosis. Each CDR3 is given with its conserved first and last residue. D genes are given only for firm matches. Not every row has a clone size; where given, it reads once, few, many or a size class.

clone_size: NA
v_call: TRBV3-1
j_call: TRBJ1-2
d_call: NA
cdr3_nt: TGTGCCAGCAGCCAAGCGGGACTAACGCTCTATGGCTACACCTTC
cdr3_aa: CASSQAGLTLYGYTF

clone_size: NA
v_call: TRBV20-1
j_call: TRBJ2-5
d_call: NA
cdr3_nt: TGCAGTGCTAGGCCCCAAGAGACCCAGTACTTC
cdr3_aa: CSARPQETQYF

clone_size: NA
v_call: TRBV6-2/TRBV6-3
j_call: TRBJ2-4
d_call: NA
cdr3_nt: TGTGCCAGCAGTCCCGAAGGGTCAGCGGACATTCAGTACTTC
cdr3_aa: CASSPEGSADIQYF

clone_size: NA
v_call: TRBV4-3
j_call: TRBJ1-2
d_call: NA
cdr3_nt: TGCGCCAGCAGCCAAGATGGTTGGGACCATTATGGCTACACCTTC
cdr3_aa: CASSQDGWDHYGYTF

clone_size: NA
v_call: TRBV12-3/TRBV12-4
j_call: TRBJ1-1
d_call: NA
cdr3_nt: TGTGCCAGCACTAAAGACAGCCTGAACACTGAAGCTTTCTTT
cdr3_aa: CASTKDSLNTEAFF

clone_size: once
v_call: TRBV3-1
j_call: TRBJ2-5
d_call: NA
cdr3_nt: TGTGCCAGCAGCCCCCGCATCCCTGGGGGTCCAGCGGCCCAGTACTTC
cdr3_aa: CASSPRIPGGPAAQYF

clone_size: NA
v_call: TRBV5-1
j_call: TRBJ1-2
d_call: TRBD1
cdr3_nt: TGCGCCAGCAGCTTACAGGGACAGGCTTACTCCTATGGCTACACCTTC
cdr3_aa: CASSLQGQAYSYGYTF

clone_size: once
v_call: TRBV30
j_call: TRBJ1-1
d_call: NA
cdr3_nt: TGTGCCTGGAATGGGCAACGGAACACTGAAGCTTTCTTT
cdr3_aa: CAWNGQRNTEAFF

clone_size: NA
v_call: TRBV9
j_call: TRBJ1-2
d_call: NA
cdr3_nt: TGTGCCAGCAGCGTTTACCAACAGGACCTTAACTATGGCTACACCTTC
cdr3_aa: CASSVYQQDLNYGYTF

clone_size: NA
v_call: TRBV12-3/TRBV12-4
j_call: TRBJ1-2
d_call: NA
cdr3_nt: TGTGCCAGCAGGAAAGCGGGGTTTGGCTACACCTTC
cdr3_aa: CASRKAGFGYTF

clone_size: NA
v_call: TRBV13
j_call: TRBJ1-1
d_call: NA
cdr3_nt: TGTGCCAGCAGCTTTAGTGAAGCTTTCTTT
cdr3_aa: CASSFSEAFF

clone_size: few
v_call: TRBV5-1
j_call: TRBJ2-6
d_call: NA
cdr3_nt: TGCGCCAGCAGCATGTCAGGGCCCGGGGCCAACGTCCTGACTTTC
cdr3_aa: CASSMSGPGANVLTF

clone_size: NA
v_call: TRBV18
j_call: TRBJ2-3
d_call: TRBD1
cdr3_nt: TGTGCCAGCTCTGAAGGACAGGGCCAAACAGATACGCAGTATTTT
cdr3_aa: CASSEGQGQTDTQYF

clone_size: NA
v_call: TRBV4-3
j_call: TRBJ2-7
d_call: NA
cdr3_nt: TGCGCCAGCAGCCAAGACTGGGGTCCGGGGTCCTACGAGCAGTACTTC
cdr3_aa: CASSQDWGPGSYEQYF

clone_size: NA
v_call: TRBV7-2
j_call: TRBJ1-2
d_call: NA
cdr3_nt: TGTGCCAGCAGCTTTACCGGGACCCAGGCTAACTATGGCTACACCTTC
cdr3_aa: CASSFTGTQANYGYTF

clone_size: NA
v_call: TRBV28
j_call: TRBJ1-4
d_call: TRBD1
cdr3_nt: TGTGCCAGCAGCTCCGGGACAGGGGGCGAAAAACTGTTTTTT
cdr3_aa: CASSSGTGGEKLFF

clone_size: NA
v_call: TRBV4-3
j_call: TRBJ1-2
d_call: TRBD1
cdr3_nt: TGCGCCAGCAGCCAAGGGGGGGCAGGGGGAAGGTATGGCTACACCTTC
cdr3_aa: CASSQGGAGGRYGYTF

clone_size: NA
v_call: TRBV15
j_call: TRBJ1-2
d_call: NA
cdr3_nt: TGTGCCACCAGCAGAGATTTGGCCAGAGCTAACTATGGCTACACCTTC
cdr3_aa: CATSRDLARANYGYTF

clone_size: NA
v_call: TRBV6-5
j_call: TRBJ2-7
d_call: NA
cdr3_nt: TGTGCCAGCTCTGTGGGGACAAGCTACGAGCAGTACTTC
cdr3_aa: CASSVGTSYEQYF

clone_size: NA
v_call: TRBV28
j_call: TRBJ1-5
d_call: NA
cdr3_nt: TGTGCCAGCAACAGGGTGATTCTTAATCAGCCCCAGCATTTT
cdr3_aa: CASNRVILNQPQHF

clone_size: NA
v_call: TRBV20-1
j_call: TRBJ1-5
d_call: NA
cdr3_nt: TGCAGTGCTGGAGGGGGGCTAGTCAATCAGCCCCAGCATTTT
cdr3_aa: CSAGGGLVNQPQHF

clone_size: NA
v_call: TRBV6-2/TRBV6-3
j_call: TRBJ1-5
d_call: NA
cdr3_nt: TGTGCCAGCAGGACTACAGGGTGGGGGCAGCCCCAGCATTTT
cdr3_aa: CASRTTGWGQPQHF

clone_size: NA
v_call: TRBV5-1
j_call: TRBJ1-1
d_call: TRBD1
cdr3_nt: TGCGCCAGCAGCAACGGACAGGGTCCCATCACTGAAGCTTTCTTT
cdr3_aa: CASSNGQGPITEAFF

clone_size: NA
v_call: TRBV9
j_call: TRBJ1-6
d_call: NA
cdr3_nt: TGTGCCAGCAGCCAAAGGGGAGGTAATTCACCCCTCCACTTT
cdr3_aa: CASSQRGGNSPLHF

clone_size: few
v_call: TRBV3-1
j_call: TRBJ2-3
d_call: NA
cdr3_nt: TGTGCCAGCAGCCAACAATGGAGCACAGATACGCAGTATTTT
cdr3_aa: CASSQQWSTDTQYF

clone_size: once
v_call: TRBV30
j_call: TRBJ2-3
d_call: NA
cdr3_nt: TGTGCCTGGGGCAAGGGTCTTCATCTGGCAGATACGCAGTATTTT
cdr3_aa: CAWGKGLHLADTQYF

clone_size: NA
v_call: TRBV4-1
j_call: TRBJ1-3
d_call: NA
cdr3_nt: TGCGCCAGCAGCCCAGGCCCTGGGGTTAAGAGCTCTGGAAACACCATATATTTT
cdr3_aa: CASSPGPGVKSSGNTIYF

clone_size: NA
v_call: TRBV2
j_call: TRBJ1-2
d_call: NA
cdr3_nt: TGTGCCAGCAGTGAAGCCAGCTATGGCTACACCTTC
cdr3_aa: CASSEASYGYTF

clone_size: NA
v_call: TRBV12-3/TRBV12-4
j_call: TRBJ1-1
d_call: NA
cdr3_nt: TGTGCCAGCAGATTTGCGAACACTGAAGCTTTCTTT
cdr3_aa: CASRFANTEAFF

clone_size: once
v_call: TRBV12-3/TRBV12-4
j_call: TRBJ2-2
d_call: NA
cdr3_nt: TGTGCCAGCAGCCCCCGGGACACCACCGGGGAGCTGTTTTTT
cdr3_aa: CASSPRDTTGELFF

clone_size: NA
v_call: TRBV18
j_call: TRBJ1-2
d_call: NA
cdr3_nt: TGTGCCAGCTCAGAACGGGGAGGAGAAGCCACAGGCTACACCTTC
cdr3_aa: CASSERGGEATGYTF

clone_size: NA
v_call: TRBV12-3/TRBV12-4
j_call: TRBJ1-2
d_call: NA
cdr3_nt: TGTGCCAGCAGTTTAGCGGGACTAGTCTTC
cdr3_aa: CASSLAGLVF

clone_size: NA
v_call: TRBV7-9
j_call: TRBJ2-2
d_call: NA
cdr3_nt: TGTGCCAGCAGCCGGGGTCTGGGGAACACCGGGGAGCTGTTTTTT
cdr3_aa: CASSRGLGNTGELFF

clone_size: NA
v_call: TRBV6-5
j_call: TRBJ1-4
d_call: NA
cdr3_nt: TGTGCCAGCAGTTCGGGACGGGGCGGTGAAAAACTGTTTTTT
cdr3_aa: CASSSGRGGEKLFF

clone_size: once
v_call: TRBV7-9
j_call: TRBJ1-2
d_call: NA
cdr3_nt: TGTGCCAGCAGCAACCGGGACTATGGCTACACCTTC
cdr3_aa: CASSNRDYGYTF

clone_size: NA
v_call: TRBV5-6
j_call: TRBJ2-1
d_call: TRBD2
cdr3_nt: TGTGCCAGCAGCGGACTAGCGGGGGGAAAGCAGTTCTTC
cdr3_aa: CASSGLAGGKQFF

clone_size: NA
v_call: TRBV12-3/TRBV12-4
j_call: TRBJ1-5
d_call: NA
cdr3_nt: TGTGCCAGCAGTTCTGGGGGTGGTCAGCCCCAGCATTTT
cdr3_aa: CASSSGGGQPQHF

clone_size: NA
v_call: TRBV5-1
j_call: TRBJ1-1
d_call: NA
cdr3_nt: TGCGCCAGCAGCTTGGGGTCAGGCCCGAGCGGTGAAGCTTTCTTT
cdr3_aa: CASSLGSGPSGEAFF

clone_size: once
v_call: TRBV9
j_call: TRBJ2-5
d_call: NA
cdr3_nt: TGTGCCAGCAGCGTAGGGCAGGCCGAGGAGACCCAGTACTTC
cdr3_aa: CASSVGQAEETQYF

clone_size: few
v_call: TRBV7-2
j_call: TRBJ2-7
d_call: TRBD1
cdr3_nt: TGTGCCAGCAGCTTACGCCCTGGACAGGGGACCTACGAGCAGTACTTC
cdr3_aa: CASSLRPGQGTYEQYF